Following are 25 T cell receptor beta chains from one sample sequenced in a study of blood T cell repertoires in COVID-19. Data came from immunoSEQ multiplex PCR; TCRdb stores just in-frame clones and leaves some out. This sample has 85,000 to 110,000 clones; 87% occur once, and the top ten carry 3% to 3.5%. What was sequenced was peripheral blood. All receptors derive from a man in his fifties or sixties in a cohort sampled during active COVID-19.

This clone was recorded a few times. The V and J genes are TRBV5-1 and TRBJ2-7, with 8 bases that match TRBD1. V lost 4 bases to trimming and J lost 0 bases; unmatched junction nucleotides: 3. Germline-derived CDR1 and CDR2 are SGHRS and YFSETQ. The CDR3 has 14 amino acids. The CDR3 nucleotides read TGCGCCAGCAGCCGGGACAGGAACTCCTACGAGCAGTACTTC. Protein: CASSRDRNSYEQYF.

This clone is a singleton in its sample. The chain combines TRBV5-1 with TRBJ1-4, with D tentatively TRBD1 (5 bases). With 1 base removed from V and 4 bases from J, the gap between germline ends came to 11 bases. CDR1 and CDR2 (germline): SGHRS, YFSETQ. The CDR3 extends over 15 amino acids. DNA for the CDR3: TGCGCCAGCAGCTTGACCCGACAGCATAATGAAAAACTGTTTTTT. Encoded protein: CASSLTRQHNEKLFF.

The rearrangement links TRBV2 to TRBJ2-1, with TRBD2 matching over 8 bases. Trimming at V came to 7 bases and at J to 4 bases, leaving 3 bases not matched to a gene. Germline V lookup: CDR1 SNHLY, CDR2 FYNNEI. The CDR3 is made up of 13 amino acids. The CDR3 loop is CASKAGEYNEQFF. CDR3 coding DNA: TGTGCCAGCAAAGCGGGGGAGTACAATGAGCAGTTCTTC.

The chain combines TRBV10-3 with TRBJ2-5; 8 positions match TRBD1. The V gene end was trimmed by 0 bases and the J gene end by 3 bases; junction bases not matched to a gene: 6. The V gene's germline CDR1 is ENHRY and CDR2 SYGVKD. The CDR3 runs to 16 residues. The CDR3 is CAISESPGGREETQYF. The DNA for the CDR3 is TGTGCCATCAGTGAGTCGCCAGGGGGCCGTGAAGAGACCCAGTACTTC.

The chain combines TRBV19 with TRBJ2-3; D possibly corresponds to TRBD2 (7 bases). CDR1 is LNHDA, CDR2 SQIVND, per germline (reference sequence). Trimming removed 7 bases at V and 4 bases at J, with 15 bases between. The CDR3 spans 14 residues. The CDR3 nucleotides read TGTGCCAGTAACGCGCGGGGGCCCCCAGATACGCAGTATTTT. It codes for CASNARGPPDTQYF. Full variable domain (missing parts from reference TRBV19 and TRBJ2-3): DGGITQSPKYLFRKEGQNVTLSCEQNLNHDAMYWYRQDPGQGLRLIYYSQIVNDFQKGDIAEGYSVSREKKESFPLTVTSAQKNPTAFYLCASNARGPPDTQYFGPGTRLTVL.

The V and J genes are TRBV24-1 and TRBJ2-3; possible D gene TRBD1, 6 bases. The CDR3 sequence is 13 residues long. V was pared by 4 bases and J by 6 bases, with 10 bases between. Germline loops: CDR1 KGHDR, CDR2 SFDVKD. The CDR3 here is CATSEGAKDTQYF. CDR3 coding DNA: TGTGCCACCAGTGAGGGGGCGAAGGATACGCAGTATTTT.

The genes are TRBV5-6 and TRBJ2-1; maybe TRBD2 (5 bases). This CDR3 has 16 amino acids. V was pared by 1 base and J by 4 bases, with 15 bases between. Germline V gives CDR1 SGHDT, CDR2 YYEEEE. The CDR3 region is CASSLYPNTGYNEQFF. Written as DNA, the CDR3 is TGTGCCAGCAGCTTGTATCCGAACACGGGGTACAATGAGCAGTTCTTC.

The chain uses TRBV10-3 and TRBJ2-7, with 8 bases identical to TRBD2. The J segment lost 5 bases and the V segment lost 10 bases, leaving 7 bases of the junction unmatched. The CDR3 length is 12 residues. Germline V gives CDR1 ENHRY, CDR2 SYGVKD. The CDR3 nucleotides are TGTGCCACCGGGGGGGGGACGGACGAGCAGTACGTC. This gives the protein CATGGGTDEQYV.

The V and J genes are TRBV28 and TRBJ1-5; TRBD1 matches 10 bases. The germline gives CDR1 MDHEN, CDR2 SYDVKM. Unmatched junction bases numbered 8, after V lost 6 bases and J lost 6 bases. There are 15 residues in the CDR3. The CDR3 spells CASSLPGTGVQPQHF. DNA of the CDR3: TGTGCCAGCAGCCTCCCCGGGACAGGGGTTCAGCCCCAGCATTTT.

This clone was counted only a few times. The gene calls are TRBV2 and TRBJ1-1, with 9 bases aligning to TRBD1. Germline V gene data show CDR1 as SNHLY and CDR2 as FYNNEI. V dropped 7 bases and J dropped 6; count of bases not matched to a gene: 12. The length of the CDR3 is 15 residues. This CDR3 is CASMRLQGAGAEAFF. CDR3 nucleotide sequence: TGTGCCAGCATGCGACTACAGGGGGCAGGGGCTGAAGCTTTCTTT.

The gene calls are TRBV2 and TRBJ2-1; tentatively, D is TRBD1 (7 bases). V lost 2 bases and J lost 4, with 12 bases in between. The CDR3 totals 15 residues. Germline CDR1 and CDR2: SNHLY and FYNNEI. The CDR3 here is CASSERPGGYNEQFF. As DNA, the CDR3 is TGTGCCAGCAGTGAAAGGCCAGGGGGGTACAATGAGCAGTTCTTC. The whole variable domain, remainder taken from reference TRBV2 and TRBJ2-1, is EPEVTQTPSHQVTQMGQEVILRCVPISNHLYFYWYRQILGQKVEFLVSFYNNEISEKSEIFDDQFSVERPDGSNFTLKIRSTKLEDSAMYFCASSERPGGYNEQFFGPGTRLTVL.

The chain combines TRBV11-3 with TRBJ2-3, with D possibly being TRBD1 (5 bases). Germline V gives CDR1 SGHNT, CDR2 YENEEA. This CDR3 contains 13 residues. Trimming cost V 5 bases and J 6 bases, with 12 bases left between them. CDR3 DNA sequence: TGTGCCAGCAGCCACCAGGGTGGTGATACGCAGTATTTT. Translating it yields CASSHQGGDTQYF.

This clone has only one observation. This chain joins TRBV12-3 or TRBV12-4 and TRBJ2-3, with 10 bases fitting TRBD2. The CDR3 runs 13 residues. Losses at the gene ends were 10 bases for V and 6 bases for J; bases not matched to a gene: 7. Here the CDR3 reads CATTKRGGDTQYF. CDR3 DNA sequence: TGTGCCACCACGAAGCGGGGGGGGGATACGCAGTATTTT.

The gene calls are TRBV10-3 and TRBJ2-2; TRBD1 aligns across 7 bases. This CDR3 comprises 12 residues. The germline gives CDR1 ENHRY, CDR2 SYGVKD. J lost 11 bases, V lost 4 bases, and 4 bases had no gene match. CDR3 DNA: TGTGCCATCAGTGCCGACAGGGACGAGCTGTTTTTT. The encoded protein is CAISADRDELFF.

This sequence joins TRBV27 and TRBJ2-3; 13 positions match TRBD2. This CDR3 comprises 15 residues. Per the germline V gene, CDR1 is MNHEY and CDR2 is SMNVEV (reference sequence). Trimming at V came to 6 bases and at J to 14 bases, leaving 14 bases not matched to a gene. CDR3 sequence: CASSTALAGGRGSYF. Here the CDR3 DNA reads TGTGCCAGCAGCACTGCACTAGCGGGGGGGCGAGGGTCGTATTTT.

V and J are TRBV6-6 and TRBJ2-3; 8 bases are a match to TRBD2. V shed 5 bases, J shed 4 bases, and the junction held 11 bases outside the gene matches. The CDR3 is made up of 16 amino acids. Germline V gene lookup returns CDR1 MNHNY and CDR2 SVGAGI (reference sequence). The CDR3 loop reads CASSQIAGQVADTQYF. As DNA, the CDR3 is TGTGCCAGCAGTCAAATAGCGGGGCAGGTCGCAGATACGCAGTATTTT.

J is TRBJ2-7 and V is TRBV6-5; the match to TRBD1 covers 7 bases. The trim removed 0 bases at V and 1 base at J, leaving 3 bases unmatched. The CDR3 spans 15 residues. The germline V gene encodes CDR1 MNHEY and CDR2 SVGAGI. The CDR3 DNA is TGTGCCAGCAGTTACTCTCACAGGGGATCCTACGAGCAGTACGTC. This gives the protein CASSYSHRGSYEQYV.

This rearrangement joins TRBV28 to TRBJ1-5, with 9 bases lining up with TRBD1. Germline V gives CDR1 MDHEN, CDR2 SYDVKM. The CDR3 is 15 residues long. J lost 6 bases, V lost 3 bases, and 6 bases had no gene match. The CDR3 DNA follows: TGTGCCAGCAGTTTTTTGACAGGGGGGATTCAGCCCCAGCATTTT. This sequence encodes CASSFLTGGIQPQHF.

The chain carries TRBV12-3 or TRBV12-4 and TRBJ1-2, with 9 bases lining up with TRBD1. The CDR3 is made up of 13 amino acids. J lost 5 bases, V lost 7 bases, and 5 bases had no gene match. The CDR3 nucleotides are TGTGCCAGCAAGGGGACAGGGAGTTATGGCTACACCTTC. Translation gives CASKGTGSYGYTF.

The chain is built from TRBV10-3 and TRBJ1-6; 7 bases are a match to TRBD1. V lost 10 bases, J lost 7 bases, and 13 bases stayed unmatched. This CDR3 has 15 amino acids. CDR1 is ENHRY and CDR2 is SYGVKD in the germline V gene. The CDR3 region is CATLSGTEINSPLHF. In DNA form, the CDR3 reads TGTGCCACCCTCTCTGGGACAGAGATAAATTCACCCCTCCACTTT.

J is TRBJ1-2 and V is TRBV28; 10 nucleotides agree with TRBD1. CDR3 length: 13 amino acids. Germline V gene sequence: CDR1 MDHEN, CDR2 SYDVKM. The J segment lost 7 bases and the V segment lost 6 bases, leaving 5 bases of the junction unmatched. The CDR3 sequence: CASRETGGPGYTF. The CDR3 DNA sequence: TGTGCCAGCAGAGAGACAGGGGGCCCTGGCTACACCTTC.

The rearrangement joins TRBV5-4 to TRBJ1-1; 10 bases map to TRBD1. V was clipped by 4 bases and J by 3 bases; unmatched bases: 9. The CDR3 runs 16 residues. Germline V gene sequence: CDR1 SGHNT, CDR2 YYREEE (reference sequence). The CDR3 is CASSALPGTGDTEAFF. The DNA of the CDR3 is TGTGCCAGCAGCGCCCTTCCCGGGACAGGGGACACTGAAGCTTTCTTT.

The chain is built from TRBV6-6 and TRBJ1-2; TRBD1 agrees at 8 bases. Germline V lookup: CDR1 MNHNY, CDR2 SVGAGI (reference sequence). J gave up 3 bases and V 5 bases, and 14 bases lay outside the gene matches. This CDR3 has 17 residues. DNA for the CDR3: TGTGCCAGCAGTCCACTGGGGACAGGCGCTATTGACTATGGCTACACCTTC. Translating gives CASSPLGTGAIDYGYTF.

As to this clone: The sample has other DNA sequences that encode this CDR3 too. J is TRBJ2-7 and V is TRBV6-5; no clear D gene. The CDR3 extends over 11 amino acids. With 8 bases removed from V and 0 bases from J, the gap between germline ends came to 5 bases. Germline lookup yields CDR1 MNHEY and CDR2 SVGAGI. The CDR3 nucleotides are TGTGCCAGCCAGGACTCCTACGAGCAGTACTTC. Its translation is CASQDSYEQYF.

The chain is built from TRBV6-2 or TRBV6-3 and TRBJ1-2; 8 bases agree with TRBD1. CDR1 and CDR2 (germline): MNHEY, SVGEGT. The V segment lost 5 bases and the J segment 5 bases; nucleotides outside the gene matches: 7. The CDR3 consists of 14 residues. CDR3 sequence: CASSITGTGYGYTF. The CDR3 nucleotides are TGTGCCAGCAGTATAACCGGGACAGGATATGGCTACACCTTC.